This is a list of T cell receptor beta chains from one sample in a study of blood T cell repertoires in COVID-19. The method was immunoSEQ multiplex PCR; TCRdb's version includes in-frame clones alone and lacks a portion of them. The data show 11,000 to 15,000 clones, 80% to 90% seen once. The sample consisted of peripheral blood. The receptors originated from a human donor in a cohort sampled during active COVID-19. Each CDR3 is given with its conserved first and last residue. A D gene is named only where the DNA matches it firmly. Clone size appears in some rows only: once, few, many, or a class for an expanded clone.

cdr3_nt | cdr3_aa | j_call | d_call | clone_size | v_call
TGTGCCAGCAGTCGCGGACTAGCGGGGGTTAGCACAGATACGCAGTATTTT | CASSRGLAGVSTDTQYF | TRBJ2-3 | TRBD2 | . | TRBV2
TGTGCCACCAGCAGTCGGGGAGCCACAGATACGCAGTATTTT | CATSSRGATDTQYF | TRBJ2-3 | . | . | TRBV15
TGTGCCAGCAAGTCATGGGGGGGCTACGAGCAGTACTTC | CASKSWGGYEQYF | TRBJ2-7 | TRBD2 | . | TRBV5-6
TGCAGCGTTGGTCAGGGGGACGAGACCCAGTACTTC | CSVGQGDETQYF | TRBJ2-5 | TRBD1 | few | TRBV29-1
TGTGCCATCAGTGAGGTAGAGAATGGCGGGGAGCTGTTTTTT | CAISEVENGGELFF | TRBJ2-2 | . | . | TRBV10-3
TGTGCCAGTATGGTACAGAGTGAAGCTTTCTTT | CASMVQSEAFF | TRBJ1-1 | . | . | TRBV19
TGTGCCAGCAGTGATTGGACTGAGACGTGGGAGCAGTACTTC | CASSDWTETWEQYF | TRBJ2-7 | . | . | TRBV2
TGTGCCAGTAGTATATTTTGGCTAGCGAGGAACACAGATACGCAGTATTTT | CASSIFWLARNTDTQYF | TRBJ2-3 | . | . | TRBV19
TGTGCCAGCTCACCACCCGTCGGGAGGTCCTACAATGAGCAGTTCTTC | CASSPPVGRSYNEQFF | TRBJ2-1 | TRBD2 | . | TRBV18
TGTGCCATCAGTGAGCCCGACTTGTTGAGGCAGTACTTC | CAISEPDLLRQYF | TRBJ2-7 | . | . | TRBV10-3
TGTGCCAGCAGCCTCGGACTAGCGTCCTACAATGAGCAGTTCTTC | CASSLGLASYNEQFF | TRBJ2-1 | TRBD2 | . | TRBV3-1/TRBV3-2
TGCGCCAGCGCAGTGACAGGCCAGTACTTC | CASAVTGQYF | TRBJ2-5 | . | . | TRBV10-1
TGTGCCAGCACCATGACCGGGTCAGGGACCTACGAGCAGTACTTC | CASTMTGSGTYEQYF | TRBJ2-7 | . | . | TRBV6-6